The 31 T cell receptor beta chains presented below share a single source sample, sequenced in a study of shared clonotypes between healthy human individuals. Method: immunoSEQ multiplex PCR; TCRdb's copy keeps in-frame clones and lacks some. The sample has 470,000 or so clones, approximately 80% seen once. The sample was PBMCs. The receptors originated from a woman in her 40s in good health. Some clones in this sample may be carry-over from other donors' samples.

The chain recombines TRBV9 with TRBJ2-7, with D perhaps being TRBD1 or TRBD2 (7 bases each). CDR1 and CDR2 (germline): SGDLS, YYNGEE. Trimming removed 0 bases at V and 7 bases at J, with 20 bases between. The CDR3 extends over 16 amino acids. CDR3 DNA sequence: TGTGCCAGCAGCGTAGGAGGGAGGGCCGAGGGGGCAGAGCAGTACTTC. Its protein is CASSVGGRAEGAEQYF.

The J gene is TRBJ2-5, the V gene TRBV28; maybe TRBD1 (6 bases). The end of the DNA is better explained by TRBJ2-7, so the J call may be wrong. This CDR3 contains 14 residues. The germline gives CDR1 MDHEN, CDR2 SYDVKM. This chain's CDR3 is CASTQGGTPYEQYF. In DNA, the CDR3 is TGTGCCAGCACCCAAGGGGGAACTCCTTACGAGCAGTACTTC.

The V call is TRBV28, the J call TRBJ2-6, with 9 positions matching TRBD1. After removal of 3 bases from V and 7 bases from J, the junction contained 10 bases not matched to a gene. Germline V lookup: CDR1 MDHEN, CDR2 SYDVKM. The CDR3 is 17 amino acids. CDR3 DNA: TGTGCCAGCAGTTTGCCCGGACAGGGGTTAGGAGCCAACGTCCTGACTTTC. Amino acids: CASSLPGQGLGANVLTF.

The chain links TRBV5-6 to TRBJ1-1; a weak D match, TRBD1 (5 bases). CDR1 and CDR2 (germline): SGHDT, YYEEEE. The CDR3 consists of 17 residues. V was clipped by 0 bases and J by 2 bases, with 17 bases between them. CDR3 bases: TGTGCCAGCAGCTTGGCTAGCCGGGCGGGGGTAAACACTGAAGCTTTCTTT. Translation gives CASSLASRAGVNTEAFF.

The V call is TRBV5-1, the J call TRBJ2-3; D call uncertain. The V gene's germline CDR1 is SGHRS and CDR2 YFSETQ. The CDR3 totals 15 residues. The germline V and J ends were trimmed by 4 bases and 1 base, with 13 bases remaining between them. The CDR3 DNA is TGCGCCAGCAGCACCAGCCCTGGTGGCACAGATACGCAGTATTTT. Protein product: CASSTSPGGTDTQYF.

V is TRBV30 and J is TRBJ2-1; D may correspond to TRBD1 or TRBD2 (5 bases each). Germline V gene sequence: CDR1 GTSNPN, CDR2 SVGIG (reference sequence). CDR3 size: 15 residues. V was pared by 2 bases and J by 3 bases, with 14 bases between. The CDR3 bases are TGTGCCTGGAGTACAGGTGAGGGGTTCTACAATGAGCAGTTCTTC. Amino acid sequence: CAWSTGEGFYNEQFF.

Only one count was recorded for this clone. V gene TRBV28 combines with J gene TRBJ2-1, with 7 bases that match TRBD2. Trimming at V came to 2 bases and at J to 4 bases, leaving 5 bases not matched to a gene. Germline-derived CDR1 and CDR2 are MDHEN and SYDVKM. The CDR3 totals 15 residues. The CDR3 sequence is CASSLGSGLYNEQFF. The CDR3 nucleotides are TGTGCCAGCAGTTTAGGTAGCGGGCTATACAATGAGCAGTTCTTC.

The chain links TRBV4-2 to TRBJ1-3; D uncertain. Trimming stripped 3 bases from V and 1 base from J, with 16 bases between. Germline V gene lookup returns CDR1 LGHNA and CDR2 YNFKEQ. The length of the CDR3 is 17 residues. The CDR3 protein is CASSQDLRLASGNTIYF. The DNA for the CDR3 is TGTGCCAGCAGCCAGGACCTAAGACTTGCGTCTGGAAACACCATATATTTT.

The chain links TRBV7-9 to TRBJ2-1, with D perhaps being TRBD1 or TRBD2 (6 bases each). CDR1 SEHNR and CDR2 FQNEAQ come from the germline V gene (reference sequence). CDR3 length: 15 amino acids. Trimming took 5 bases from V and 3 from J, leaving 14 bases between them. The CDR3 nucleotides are TGTGCCAGCAGCCCGGGGGCTGAGCGCTACAATGAGCAGTTCTTC. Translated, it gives CASSPGAERYNEQFF.

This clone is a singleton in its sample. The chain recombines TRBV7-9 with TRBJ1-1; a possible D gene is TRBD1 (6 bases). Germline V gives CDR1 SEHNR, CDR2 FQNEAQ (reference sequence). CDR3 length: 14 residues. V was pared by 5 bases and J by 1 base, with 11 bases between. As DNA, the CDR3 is TGTGCCAGCAGCGCACAGGGCTGGAACACTGAAGCTTTCTTT. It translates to CASSAQGWNTEAFF. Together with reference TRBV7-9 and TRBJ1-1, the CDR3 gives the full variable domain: DTGVSQNPRHKITKRGQNVTFRCDPISEHNRLYWYRQTLGQGPEFLTYFQNEAQLEKSRLLSDRFSAERPKGSFSTLEIQRTEQGDSAMYLCASSAQGWNTEAFFGQGTRLTVV.

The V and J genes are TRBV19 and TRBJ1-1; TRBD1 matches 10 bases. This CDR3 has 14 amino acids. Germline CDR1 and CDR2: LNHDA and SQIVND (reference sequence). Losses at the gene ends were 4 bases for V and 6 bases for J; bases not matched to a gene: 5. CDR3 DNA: TGTGCCAGTAGTAGGGACAGGGGTGGCTCTGAAGCTTTCTTT. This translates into CASSRDRGGSEAFF.

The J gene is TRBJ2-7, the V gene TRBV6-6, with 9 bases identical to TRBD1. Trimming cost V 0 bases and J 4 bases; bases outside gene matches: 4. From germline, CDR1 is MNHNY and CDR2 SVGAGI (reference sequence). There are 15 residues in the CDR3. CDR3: CASSYSGTGRYEQYF. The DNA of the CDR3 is TGTGCCAGCAGTTACTCCGGGACAGGGAGGTACGAGCAGTACTTC.

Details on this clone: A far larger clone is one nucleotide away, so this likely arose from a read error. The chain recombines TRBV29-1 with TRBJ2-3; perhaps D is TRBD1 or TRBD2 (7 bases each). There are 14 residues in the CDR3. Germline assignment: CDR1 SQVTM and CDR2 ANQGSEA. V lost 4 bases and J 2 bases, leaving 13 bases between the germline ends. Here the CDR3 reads CSVAQGGDTDTQYF. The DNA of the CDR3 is TGCAGCGTTGCTCAGGGGGGGGACACAGATACGCAGTATTTT.

The CDR3 reads CASSLRGGTGNTIYF. The CDR3 DNA is TGTGCCAGCAGCTTAAGGGGGGGGACTGGAAACACCATATATTTT. The V call is TRBV11-2, the J call TRBJ1-3, with a possible D match to TRBD1 (6 bases). The CDR3 has 15 amino acids. The V end was cut by 2 bases, the J end by 2 bases, with 10 bases between. Germline V CDR1 and CDR2: SGHAT, FQNNGV.

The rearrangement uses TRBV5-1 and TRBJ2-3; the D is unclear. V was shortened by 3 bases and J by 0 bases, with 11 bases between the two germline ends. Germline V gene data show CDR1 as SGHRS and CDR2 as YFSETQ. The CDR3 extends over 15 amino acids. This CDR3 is CASSSQTDSTDTQYF. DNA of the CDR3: TGCGCCAGCAGCTCCCAGACGGACAGCACAGATACGCAGTATTTT.

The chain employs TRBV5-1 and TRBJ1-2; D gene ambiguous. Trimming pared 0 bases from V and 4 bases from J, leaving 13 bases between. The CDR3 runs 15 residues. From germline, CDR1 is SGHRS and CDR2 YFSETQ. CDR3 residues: CASSLGARTGYGYTF. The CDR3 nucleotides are TGCGCCAGCAGCTTGGGTGCCCGGACGGGCTATGGCTACACCTTC.

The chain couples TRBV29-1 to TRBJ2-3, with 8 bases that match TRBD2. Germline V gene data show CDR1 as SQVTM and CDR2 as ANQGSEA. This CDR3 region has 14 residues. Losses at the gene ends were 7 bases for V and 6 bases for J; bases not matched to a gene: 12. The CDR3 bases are TGCAGCGGCCGGGGACTAGGGGATTGGGATACGCAGTATTTT. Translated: CSGRGLGDWDTQYF.

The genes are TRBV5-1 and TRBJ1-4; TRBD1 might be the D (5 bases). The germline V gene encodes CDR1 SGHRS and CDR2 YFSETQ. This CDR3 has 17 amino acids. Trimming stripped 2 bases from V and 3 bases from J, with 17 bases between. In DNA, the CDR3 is TGCGCCAGCAGCTTCGGCTATAAGGGACGGGCTAATGAAAAACTGTTTTTT. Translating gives CASSFGYKGRANEKLFF.

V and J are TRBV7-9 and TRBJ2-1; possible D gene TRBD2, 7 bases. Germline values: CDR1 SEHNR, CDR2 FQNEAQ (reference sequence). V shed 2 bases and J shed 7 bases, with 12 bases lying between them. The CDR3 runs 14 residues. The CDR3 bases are TGTGCCAGCAGCTTATGGGGGCGGGAGAATGAGCAGTTCTTC. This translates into CASSLWGRENEQFF.

As DNA, the CDR3 is TGTGCCAGCAGTGAGGGCGCTGAAGCTTTCTTT. Translation gives CASSEGAEAFF. The chain couples TRBV6-1 to TRBJ1-1; no clear D gene. The ends were cut back, 3 bases at V and 6 bases at J, with 5 bases in the middle. Germline CDR1 reads MNHNS; CDR2 reads SASEGT. This CDR3 is built from 11 residues.

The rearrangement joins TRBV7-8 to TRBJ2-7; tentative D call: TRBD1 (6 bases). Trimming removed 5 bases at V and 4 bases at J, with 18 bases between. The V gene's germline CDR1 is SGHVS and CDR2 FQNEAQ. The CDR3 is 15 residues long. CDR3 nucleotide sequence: TGTGCCAGCAGCCTTCCCCAGGGGCGGAGTTACGAGCAGTACTTC. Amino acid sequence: CASSLPQGRSYEQYF. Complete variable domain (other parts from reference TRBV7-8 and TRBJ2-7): GAGVSQSPRYKVAKRGQDVALRCDPISGHVSLFWYQQALGQGPEFLTYFQNEAQLDKSGLPSDRFFAERPEGSVSTLKIQRTQQEDSAVYLCASSLPQGRSYEQYFGPGTRLTVT.

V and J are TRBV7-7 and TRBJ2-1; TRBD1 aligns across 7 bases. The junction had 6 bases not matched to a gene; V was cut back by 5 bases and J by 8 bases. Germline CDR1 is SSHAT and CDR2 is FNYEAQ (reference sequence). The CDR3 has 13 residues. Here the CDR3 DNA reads TGTGCCAGCAGCCTAGACAGGGCCGATGAGCAGTTCTTC. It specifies CASSLDRADEQFF. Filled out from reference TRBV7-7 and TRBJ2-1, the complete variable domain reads GAGVSQSPRYKVTKRGQDVTLRCDPISSHATLYWYQQALGQGPEFLTYFNYEAQPDKSGLPSDRFSAERPEGSISTLTIQRTEQRDSAMYRCASSLDRADEQFFGPGTRLTVL.

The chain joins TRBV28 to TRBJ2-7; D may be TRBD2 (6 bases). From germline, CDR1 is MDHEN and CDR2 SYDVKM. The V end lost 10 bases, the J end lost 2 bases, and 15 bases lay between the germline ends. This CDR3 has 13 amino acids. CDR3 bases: TGTGCCACCCTCAGGGAGGTTACCTACGAGCAGTACTTC. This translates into CATLREVTYEQYF.

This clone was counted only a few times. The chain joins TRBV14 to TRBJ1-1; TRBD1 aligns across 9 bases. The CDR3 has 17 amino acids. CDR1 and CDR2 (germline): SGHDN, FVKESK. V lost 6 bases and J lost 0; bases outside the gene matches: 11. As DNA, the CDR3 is TGTGCCAGCAGTCCCGGGACAGGGAGGCTGGTGAACACTGAAGCTTTCTTT. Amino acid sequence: CASSPGTGRLVNTEAFF.

Here the CDR3 reads CASSPGTYFGEDEAFF. The CDR3 nucleotides are TGTGCCAGCAGTCCGGGGACGTATTTCGGGGAAGATGAAGCTTTCTTT. The chain uses TRBV28 and TRBJ1-1; tentatively, D is TRBD1 (5 bases). This CDR3 has 16 amino acids. CDR1 is MDHEN, CDR2 SYDVKM, per germline. V was cut by 5 bases and J by 7 bases, with 23 bases left in between.

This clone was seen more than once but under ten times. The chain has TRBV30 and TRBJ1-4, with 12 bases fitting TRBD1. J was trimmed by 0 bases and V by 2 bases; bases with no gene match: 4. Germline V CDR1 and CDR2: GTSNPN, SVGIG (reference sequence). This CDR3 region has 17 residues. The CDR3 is CAWSRGQGAATNEKLFF. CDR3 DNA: TGTGCCTGGAGTAGGGGACAGGGGGCTGCAACTAATGAAAAACTGTTTTTT.

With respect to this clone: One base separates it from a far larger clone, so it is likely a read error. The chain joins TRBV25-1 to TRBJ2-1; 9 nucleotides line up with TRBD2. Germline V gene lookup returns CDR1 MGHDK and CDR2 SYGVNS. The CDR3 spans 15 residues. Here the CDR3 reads CAGSEKGSGSDEQFF. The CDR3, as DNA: TGTGCCGGCAGTGAAAAGGGTAGCGGGAGTGATGAGCAGTTCTTC. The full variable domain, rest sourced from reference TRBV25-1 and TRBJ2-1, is EADIYQTPRYLVIGTGKKITLECSQTMGHDKMYWYQQDPGMELHLIHYSYGVNSTEKGDLSSESTVSRIRTEHFPLTLESARPSHTSQYLCAGSEKGSGSDEQFFGPGTRLTVL.

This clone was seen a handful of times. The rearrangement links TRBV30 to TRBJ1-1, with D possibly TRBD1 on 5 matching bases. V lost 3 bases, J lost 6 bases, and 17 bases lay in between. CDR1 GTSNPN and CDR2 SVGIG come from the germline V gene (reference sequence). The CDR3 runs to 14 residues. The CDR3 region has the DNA TGTGCCTGGAGCTCAGGGTTGGGCGCCGCTGAAGCTTTCTTT. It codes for CAWSSGLGAAEAFF. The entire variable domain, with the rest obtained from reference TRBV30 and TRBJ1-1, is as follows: SQTIHQWPATLVQPVGSPLSLECTVEGTSNPNLYWYRQAAGRGLQLLFYSVGIGQISSEVPQNLSASRPQDRQFILSSKKLLLSDSGFYLCAWSSGLGAAEAFFGQGTRLTVV.

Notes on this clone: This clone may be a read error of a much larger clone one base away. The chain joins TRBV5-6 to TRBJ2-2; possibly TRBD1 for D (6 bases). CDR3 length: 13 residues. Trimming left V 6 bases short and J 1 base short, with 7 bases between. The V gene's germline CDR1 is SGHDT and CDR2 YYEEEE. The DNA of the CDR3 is TGTGCCAGCAAGACAGGGAACACCGGGGAGCTGTTTTTT. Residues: CASKTGNTGELFF.

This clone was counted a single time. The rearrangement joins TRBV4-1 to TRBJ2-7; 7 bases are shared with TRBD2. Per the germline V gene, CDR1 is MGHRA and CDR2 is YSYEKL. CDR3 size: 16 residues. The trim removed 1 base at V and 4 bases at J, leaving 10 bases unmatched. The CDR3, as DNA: TGCGCCAGCAGCCAAGGGTGGCGGGAGTATAGATACGAGCAGTACTTC. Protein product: CASSQGWREYRYEQYF.

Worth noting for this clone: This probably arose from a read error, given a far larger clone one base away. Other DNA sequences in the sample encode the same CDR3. CDR3 nucleotide sequence: TGCAGCGTTGGCTTCGGCCGCACTGAAGCTTTCTTT. This encodes CSVGFGRTEAFF. The J gene is TRBJ1-1, the V gene TRBV29-1, with D unresolved. CDR3 size: 12 residues. Trimming took 4 bases from V and 4 from J, leaving 10 bases between them. CDR1 and CDR2 (germline): SQVTM, ANQGSEA.